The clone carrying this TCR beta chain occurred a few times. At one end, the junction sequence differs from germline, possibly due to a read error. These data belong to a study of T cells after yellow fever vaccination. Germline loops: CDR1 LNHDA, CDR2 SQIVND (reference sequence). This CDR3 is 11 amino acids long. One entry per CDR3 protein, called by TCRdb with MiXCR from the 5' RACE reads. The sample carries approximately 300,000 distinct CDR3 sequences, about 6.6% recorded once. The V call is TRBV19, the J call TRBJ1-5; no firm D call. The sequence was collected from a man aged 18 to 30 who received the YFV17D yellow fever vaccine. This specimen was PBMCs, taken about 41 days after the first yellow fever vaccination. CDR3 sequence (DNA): TGTGCCAGTAGTATAGGCCGGTCGTGGGATTTT. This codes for CASSIGRSWDF.